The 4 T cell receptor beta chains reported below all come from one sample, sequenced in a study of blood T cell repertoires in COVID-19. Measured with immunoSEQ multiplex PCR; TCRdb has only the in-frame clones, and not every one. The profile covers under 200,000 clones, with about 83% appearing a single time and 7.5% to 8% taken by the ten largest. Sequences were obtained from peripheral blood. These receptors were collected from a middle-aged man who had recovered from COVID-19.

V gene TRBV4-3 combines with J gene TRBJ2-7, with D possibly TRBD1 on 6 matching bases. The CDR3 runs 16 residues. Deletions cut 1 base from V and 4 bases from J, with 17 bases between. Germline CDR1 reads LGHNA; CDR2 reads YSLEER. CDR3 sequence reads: CASSQAGWTDQYEQYF. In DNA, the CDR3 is TGCGCCAGCAGCCAAGCAGGTTGGACAGATCAATACGAGCAGTACTTC.

The CDR3 loop reads CATSRGPGISEQFF. The CDR3 DNA sequence: TGTGCCACCAGCAGAGGTCCGGGGATTAGTGAGCAGTTCTTC. This chain connects TRBV15 to TRBJ2-1; TRBD2 might be the D (5 bases). CDR1 LNHNV and CDR2 YYDKDF come from the germline V gene (reference sequence). The CDR3 spans 14 residues. Trimming pared 1 base from V and 9 bases from J, leaving 13 bases between.

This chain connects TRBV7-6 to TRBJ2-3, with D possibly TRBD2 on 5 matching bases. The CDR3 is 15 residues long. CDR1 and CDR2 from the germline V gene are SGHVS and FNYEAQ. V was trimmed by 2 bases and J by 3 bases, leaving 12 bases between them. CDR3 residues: CASSLSPTGTDTQYF. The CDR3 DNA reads TGTGCCAGCAGCTTATCCCCGACGGGGACAGATACGCAGTATTTT.

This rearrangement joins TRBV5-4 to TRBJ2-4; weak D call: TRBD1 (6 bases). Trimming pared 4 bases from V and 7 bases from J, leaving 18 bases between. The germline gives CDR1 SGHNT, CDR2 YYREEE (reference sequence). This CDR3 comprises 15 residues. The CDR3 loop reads CASSVAGTSLNIQYF. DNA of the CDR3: TGTGCCAGCAGCGTTGCCGGGACATCGTTGAACATTCAGTACTTC.